A selection of T cell receptor beta chains follows, all from one sample in a study of T cell changes during pregnancy in multiple sclerosis. Using immunoSEQ multiplex PCR, the repertoire was profiled, and TCRdb retains in-frame clones only, with some absent. The table records approximately 130,000 clones, 90% to 95% of them present only once. The source material was peripheral blood, sampled before pregnancy. These receptors came from a female donor with multiple sclerosis, enrolled in a pregnancy study. CDR3s include the opening cysteine and the closing phenylalanine or tryptophan. D genes are given only for firm matches. Clone size is not always given. Where it is, it says once, few, many or a class for expanded clones.

V,size,D,J,DNA,CDR3
TRBV5-4,few,-,TRBJ1-2,TGTGCCAGCAGCAACGATCGGACTTATGGCTACACCTTC,CASSNDRTYGYTF
TRBV5-1,-,-,TRBJ2-3,TGCGCCAGCAGCACCCAGAGCACAGATACGCAGTATTTT,CASSTQSTDTQYF
TRBV5-1,-,TRBD1,TRBJ1-1,TGCGCCAGCAGCTTGGCAGGGGGGATGAACACTGAAGCTTTCTTT,CASSLAGGMNTEAFF
TRBV29-1,once,-,TRBJ2-3,TGCAGCGTTGCAAGAGGGTCCGATACGCAGTATTTT,CSVARGSDTQYF
TRBV6-1,-,TRBD1,TRBJ1-2,TGTGCCAGCAGTAAAACCCTGGGACAGGGCCATGGCTACACCTTC,CASSKTLGQGHGYTF
TRBV5-1,-,TRBD1,TRBJ1-2,TGCGCCAGCAGCTTGGGGACAGGGGGCGCCGGCTATGGCTACACCTTC,CASSLGTGGAGYGYTF
TRBV7-2,-,TRBD2,TRBJ2-1,TGTGCCAGCAGCCCGGAGCCTAGCGGTTACAATGAGCAGTTCTTC,CASSPEPSGYNEQFF
TRBV28,-,-,TRBJ1-3,TGTACCAGCAGTGCTAGTAAAAGACCAGCCGGAAACACCATATATTTT,CTSSASKRPAGNTIYF
TRBV29-1,-,-,TRBJ1-2,TGCAGCGTTAGCCCGCTTCGTGGGGCCGGTGGCTACACCTTC,CSVSPLRGAGGYTF
TRBV6-1,-,TRBD1,TRBJ1-2,TGTGCCAGCAGTGGTTACACCGGGACAGGGGGCCAGTATGGCTACACCTTC,CASSGYTGTGGQYGYTF
TRBV6-1,-,TRBD1,TRBJ2-7,TGTGCCAGCAGTTGGGAACAGGGGGCCTACGAGCAGTACTTC,CASSWEQGAYEQYF
TRBV29-1,-,-,TRBJ1-1,TGCAGCGTCTCACAAAGCGGGGTGTCCACTGAAGCTTTCTTT,CSVSQSGVSTEAFF
TRBV7-9,-,-,TRBJ2-2,TGTGCCAGCAGCTCCAGGGGCGTCGGGACCGGGGAGCTGTTTTTT,CASSSRGVGTGELFF
TRBV7-9,few,-,TRBJ1-1,TGTGCCAGCAGCTGGGGGGGAATGAACACTGAAGCTTTCTTT,CASSWGGMNTEAFF
TRBV6-5,-,-,TRBJ1-1,TGTGCCAGCAGTTACTCGTTACAGGGAATTAGGGAAGCTTTCTTT,CASSYSLQGIREAFF
TRBV28,-,TRBD1,TRBJ2-7,TGCGCCAGCAGTTCCCTGGACAGGGGAAGCTACGAGCAGTACTTC,CASSSLDRGSYEQYF
TRBV2,-,-,TRBJ2-1,TGTGCCAGCAGTCCTACTCCCGGGAACTACAATGAGCAGTTCTTC,CASSPTPGNYNEQFF
TRBV11-2,-,TRBD2,TRBJ2-7,TGTGCCAGCAGCTCCTCGAGCGGGGCCTACTACGAGCAGTACTTC,CASSSSSGAYYEQYF
TRBV19,-,-,TRBJ1-5,TGTGCCAGTAGCCCTGGGGCCGGAGGGGGCAATCAGCCCCAGCATTTT,CASSPGAGGGNQPQHF
TRBV2,-,-,TRBJ2-4,TGTGCCAGCAGTTACAGGGTTGGCAAAAACATTCAGTACTTC,CASSYRVGKNIQYF
TRBV21-1,-,-,TRBJ1-3,TGTGCCAGCAGCAAAGCCCCGTCAGATAAAGTAAACACCATATATTTT,CASSKAPSDKVNTIYF
TRBV28,-,TRBD1,TRBJ1-1,TGTGCCAGCAGTGATATACCGGGACAGGACCGAATTGAAGCTTTCTTT,CASSDIPGQDRIEAFF
TRBV9,-,-,TRBJ1-1,TGTGCCAGCAGCGTGAAAGCGAACACTGAAGCTTTCTTT,CASSVKANTEAFF
TRBV28,once,TRBD1,TRBJ2-2,TGTGCCAGCAGTCAAAACCGACAGGGGGGTGACACCGGGGAGCTGTTTTTT,CASSQNRQGGDTGELFF
TRBV9,-,TRBD1,TRBJ2-5,TGTGCCAGCAGCGTTTCCGGGACAGGGGGCGCGGAGACCCAGTACTTC,CASSVSGTGGAETQYF
TRBV5-1,once,-,TRBJ2-7,TGCGCCAGCAGCTTGCACGGTTCCTACGAGCAGTACTTC,CASSLHGSYEQYF
TRBV18,-,TRBD1,TRBJ2-1,TGTGCCAGCTCACCACAACTAGGGACAGGGATCAATGAGCAGTTCTTC,CASSPQLGTGINEQFF
TRBV10-3,-,TRBD2,TRBJ2-1,TGTGCCATCAGTGAGTCAAGGCGTCGGGAGGGCCTTGAGGAGCAGTTCTTC,CAISESRRREGLEEQFF
TRBV6-6,-,-,TRBJ2-4,TGTGCCAGCAGTTATGCCCATAGCCCCAAAAACATTCAGTACTTC,CASSYAHSPKNIQYF
TRBV2,-,-,TRBJ2-3,TGTGCCAGCAGTCCTCCACCAGGAGATACGCAGTATTTT,CASSPPPGDTQYF
TRBV19,-,-,TRBJ1-2,TGTGCCAGTAGTATACAAGCTCCGACGGGAGCCTCTAACTATGGCTACACCTTC,CASSIQAPTGASNYGYTF
TRBV27,-,TRBD2,TRBJ2-1,TGTGCCAGCAGTTCGTGGCTAGCGGGGGACAATGAGCAGTTCTTC,CASSSWLAGDNEQFF
TRBV5-1,-,-,TRBJ1-2,TGCGCCAGCAGCCCCCGGACAGATAATTATGGCTACACCTTC,CASSPRTDNYGYTF
TRBV5-8,once,-,TRBJ1-2,TGTGCCACTAGCGGTTTAAATGGGGGCTACACCTTC,CATSGLNGGYTF
TRBV9,-,-,TRBJ2-7,TGTGCCAGCAGCCCAAAACCGGACTGGATGGGTGAGCAGTACTTC,CASSPKPDWMGEQYF
TRBV7-2,-,TRBD1,TRBJ1-2,TGTGCCAGCAGCGGTGACAGGGGGTCTAACTATGGCTACACCTTC,CASSGDRGSNYGYTF
TRBV9,once,TRBD2,TRBJ2-7,TGTGCCAGCAGCGAAGCGGGGGGCCGAAAACAGCAGTACTTC,CASSEAGGRKQQYF
TRBV7-9,-,TRBD2,TRBJ2-5,TGTGCCAGCAGCTTAGGGCAGCGGGGGGGAGAGACCCAGTACTTC,CASSLGQRGGETQYF
TRBV9,-,TRBD2,TRBJ2-2,TGTGCCAGCAGCGGCGGACTAGGAAGGATCACGGACACCGGGGAGCTGTTTTTT,CASSGGLGRITDTGELFF
TRBV14,-,TRBD1,TRBJ2-3,TGTGCCAGCAGCCGGACAGGTCCCACAGATACGCAGTATTTT,CASSRTGPTDTQYF
TRBV7-2,-,-,TRBJ2-1,TGTGCCAGCAGCTTTACTAGCCCTCCGAATGAGCAGTTCTTC,CASSFTSPPNEQFF
TRBV5-1,once,TRBD2,TRBJ2-5,TGCGCCAGCAGCTCTGAGCGGGAGGGCCGAGGAGAGACCCAGTACTTC,CASSSEREGRGETQYF
TRBV19,-,-,TRBJ1-2,TGTGCCAGTAGTATACAGGGAATAAACTATGGCTACACCTTC,CASSIQGINYGYTF
TRBV2,-,TRBD2,TRBJ2-5,TGTGCCAGCAGCCGGACTAGCGGGAGGGGGGAGACCCAGTACTTC,CASSRTSGRGETQYF
TRBV5-8,-,-,TRBJ2-3,TGTGCCAGCAGCTTTCAGGGATATACGCAGTATTTT,CASSFQGYTQYF
TRBV28,-,-,TRBJ2-5,TGTGCCAGCTCTAGTTATTTCACAGGGATCCAAGAGACCCAGTACTTC,CASSSYFTGIQETQYF
TRBV15,-,TRBD1,TRBJ1-5,TGTGCCACCAGCAACCTACGGACAGGATCTCGCAATCAGCCCCAGCATTTT,CATSNLRTGSRNQPQHF
TRBV19,-,TRBD2,TRBJ2-5,TGTGCCAGTAGTAAACGACTAGCGGGGGGCCAAGAGACCCAGTACTTC,CASSKRLAGGQETQYF
TRBV5-1,-,-,TRBJ1-2,TGCGCCAGCAGCTTGGCCGGGGTTGAGGAGGGCTACACCTTC,CASSLAGVEEGYTF
TRBV29-1,-,TRBD2,TRBJ2-2,TGCAGCGTTGCAGCGGGGGGGGACACCGGGGAGCTGTTTTTT,CSVAAGGDTGELFF
TRBV7-6,once,-,TRBJ2-1,TGTGCCAGCAGCTTAGCCGAGGGATATGAGCAGTTCTTC,CASSLAEGYEQFF
TRBV5-1,-,-,TRBJ2-2,TGCGCCAGCAGCTCCGTTTACACCGGGGAGCTGTTTTTT,CASSSVYTGELFF